Below, 4 T cell receptor beta chains from the same sample are listed, as sequenced in a study of cytomegalovirus exposure and HLA in healthy donors. Both 60 Vbeta primers and 13 Jbeta primers went into the PCR. Generated by immunoSEQ multiplex PCR, the TCRdb table keeps only in-frame clones and is missing some. Altogether roughly 100,000 clones are present, roughly 75% being singletons, with the ten largest covering approximately 2%. Material: PBMCs. Every receptor here comes from a middle-aged woman in good health and CMV-seronegative.

The gene calls are TRBV4-1 and TRBJ2-2; D is uncertain. Germline V gives CDR1 MGHRA, CDR2 YSYEKL. The CDR3 is made up of 14 amino acids. V lost 1 base to trimming and J lost 5 bases, with 8 bases between them. In DNA form, the CDR3 reads TGCGCCAGCAGCCAAGTTATGAGGACCGGGGAGCTGTTTTTT. Its protein is CASSQVMRTGELFF.

The chain recombines TRBV7-5 with TRBJ1-4; TRBD1, as called in the table, went unchecked against the DNA. TRBV7-5 is described as a pseudogene. This CDR3 is built from 15 residues. This CDR3 reads CAYRKVGQGMEKLFF. The CDR3 DNA follows: TGTGCCTACCGAAAAGTGGGACAGGGGATGGAAAAACTGTTTTTT.

The chain combines TRBV7-2 with TRBJ2-2, with D perhaps matching TRBD1 (5 bases). The CDR3 covers 15 residues. Trimming cost V 5 bases and J 1 base, with 11 bases left between them. Germline V lookup: CDR1 SGHTA, CDR2 FQGNSA. The CDR3 DNA reads as TGTGCCAGCAGCGGACGCAGGGTGAACACCGGGGAGCTGTTTTTT. Translation: CASSGRRVNTGELFF.

The chain has TRBV29-1 and TRBJ2-5; TRBD2 agrees at 8 bases. Germline V gene sequence: CDR1 SQVTM, CDR2 ANQGSEA. The V segment lost 6 bases and the J segment 2 bases; nucleotides outside the gene matches: 8. The CDR3 contains 14 residues. This CDR3 is CSVDPGLAQETQYF. The CDR3, as DNA: TGCAGCGTGGACCCCGGACTAGCACAAGAGACCCAGTACTTC.